The source of this T cell receptor (beta chain) is a study of blood T cell repertoires in COVID-19. Study-level background: From the United States, Italy and Spain came samples of acute and convalescent COVID-19. PBMCs, B-cell-depleted T cells, or T cells provided the cDNA or gDNA that made up the material.

This clone was observed a single time. In the original analysis: Estimated nucleated cell counts came from reference gene primer amplification. Method: immunoSEQ multiplex PCR; TCRdb's copy keeps in-frame clones and lacks some. The DNA gave D and trimming, while V, J and clone size come from that table. Among 84,000 or so clones listed, more than 80% were seen once. The TCR originated in a human donor in a cohort sampled during active COVID-19. Sequenced: peripheral blood.

The CDR3 region is CASSQGQGAFYEQYF. As DNA, the CDR3 is TGCGCCAGCAGCCAAGGGCAGGGGGCTTTCTACGAGCAGTACTTC. The genes are TRBV4-1 and TRBJ2-7, with 8 bases aligning to TRBD1. This CDR3 is 15 amino acids long. The germline V gene has CDR1 MGHRA and CDR2 YSYEKL. Losses at the gene ends were 1 base for V and 3 bases for J; bases not matched to a gene: 5.